This T cell receptor beta chain was captured by sequencing in a study of early T cells in non-severe SARS-CoV-2 infection. General study findings and limits: Private and CD4 specificities were missed by VDJdb matching, skewed to anti-spike CD8.

This clonotype was detected a few times. The antigen is undetermined. MiXCR, applied by TCRdb to the 5' RACE reads, yields one record per CDR3 protein. The data show tens of thousands of distinct CDR3 sequences, about a tenth seen once. The length of the CDR3 is 11 residues. CDR1 and CDR2 (germline): GTSNPN, SVGIG (reference sequence). Trimming stripped 7 bases from V and 6 bases from J, with 12 bases between. The TCR comes from an adult who was a healthcare worker with PCR-confirmed SARS-CoV-2 infection or an uninfected control (not recorded which). The specimen was whole blood. The V and J genes are TRBV30 and TRBJ1-2; no reliable D call. CDR3 loop: CALEEKNGYTF. CDR3 nucleotide sequence: TGTGCCTTAGAGGAGAAGAATGGCTACACCTTC.